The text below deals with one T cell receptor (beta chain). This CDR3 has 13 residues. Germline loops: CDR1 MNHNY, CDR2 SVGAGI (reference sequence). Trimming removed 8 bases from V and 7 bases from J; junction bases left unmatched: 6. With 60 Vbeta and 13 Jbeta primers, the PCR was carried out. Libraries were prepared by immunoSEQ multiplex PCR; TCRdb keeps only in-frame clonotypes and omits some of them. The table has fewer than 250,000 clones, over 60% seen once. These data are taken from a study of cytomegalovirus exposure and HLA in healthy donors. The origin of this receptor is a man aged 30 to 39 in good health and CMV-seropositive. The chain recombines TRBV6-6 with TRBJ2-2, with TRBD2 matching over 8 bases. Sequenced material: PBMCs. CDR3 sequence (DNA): TGTGCCAGCGGAACGGGGGGGGGCGGGGAGCTGTTTTTT. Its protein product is CASGTGGGGELFF.